This passage covers 21 T cell receptor beta chains from one sample sequenced in a study of blood T cell repertoires in COVID-19. Measured with immunoSEQ multiplex PCR; TCRdb has only the in-frame clones, and not every one. Of some 250,000 clones listed, 86% are singletons. The sequenced sample consisted of peripheral blood. These receptors were obtained from a man in his thirties or forties with active or convalescent COVID-19.

This chain uses TRBV6-5 with TRBJ1-1; 7 positions match TRBD1. CDR1 MNHEY and CDR2 SVGAGI come from the germline V gene. There are 12 residues in the CDR3. V shed 8 bases and J 5 bases; nucleotides not matched to a gene: 5. The CDR3 nucleotides read TGTGCCAGCGAGGTGACAGGGACTGAAGCTTTCTTT. It codes for CASEVTGTEAFF.

This clone was found once. This sequence joins TRBV5-8 and TRBJ2-7, with a possible D match to TRBD1 (5 bases). Trimming stripped 1 base from V and 6 bases from J, with 8 bases between. The CDR3 sequence is 12 residues long. The germline V gene has CDR1 SGHTS and CDR2 YDEGEE. CDR3: CASSLFGAEQYF. CDR3 coding DNA: TGTGCCAGCAGCTTGTTTGGGGCCGAGCAGTACTTC.

The chain combines TRBV4-1 with TRBJ2-3; 9 nucleotides line up with TRBD1. In germline, CDR1 is MGHRA, CDR2 YSYEKL. The CDR3 length is 18 residues. V lost 0 bases to trimming and J lost 4 bases; unmatched junction nucleotides: 11. DNA of the CDR3: TGCGCCAGCAGCCAAGATCTTTCTCCTAGGACAGGGGCAGATACGCAGTATTTT. Translation gives CASSQDLSPRTGADTQYF.

This clone has only a few counts. The chain carries TRBV14 and TRBJ2-5, with D tentatively TRBD1 (6 bases). The V end lost 4 bases, the J end lost 2 bases, and 11 bases lay between the germline ends. Germline assignment: CDR1 SGHDN and CDR2 FVKESK. The CDR3 consists of 14 residues. The CDR3 sequence: CASSPGQIQETQYF. DNA of the CDR3: TGTGCCAGCAGCCCAGGACAGATTCAAGAGACCCAGTACTTC.

The chain recombines TRBV5-8 with TRBJ1-2; TRBD1 matches at 7 bases. Germline V CDR1 and CDR2: SGHTS, YDEGEE. The CDR3 length is 13 residues. Trimming removed 3 bases from V and 8 bases from J; junction bases left unmatched: 7. CDR3 sequence: CASSWDSWYGYTF. The CDR3 DNA sequence: TGTGCCAGCAGCTGGGACAGCTGGTACGGCTACACCTTC.

This clone was detected only a few times. The V call is TRBV20-1, the J call TRBJ1-1; 8 nucleotides align to TRBD1. This CDR3 contains 11 residues. J gave up 11 bases and V 2 bases, and 4 bases lay outside the gene matches. The germline V gene has CDR1 DFQATT and CDR2 SNEGSKA (reference sequence). CDR3 DNA: TGCAGTGCTAGACGGACAGGGAGGGCTTTCTTT. Its protein product is CSARRTGRAFF.

The V call is TRBV6-1, the J call TRBJ2-7; 7 bases are shared with TRBD1. This CDR3 has 16 residues. Germline loops: CDR1 MNHNS, CDR2 SASEGT. J gave up 3 bases and V 0 bases, and 8 bases lay outside the gene matches. The CDR3 loop is CASSEATGVGSYEQYF. Here the CDR3 DNA reads TGTGCCAGCAGTGAAGCAACAGGGGTGGGGAGCTACGAGCAGTACTTC.

The rearrangement uses TRBV29-1 and TRBJ1-2; D is unresolved. The CDR3 spans 13 residues. V was cut by 0 bases and J by 0 bases, with 5 bases left in between. Per the germline V gene, CDR1 is SQVTM and CDR2 is ANQGSEA. The CDR3 DNA reads as TGCAGCGTTGAAGAACTGGCTAACTATGGCTACACCTTC. Its protein is CSVEELANYGYTF.

This clone showed up just a few times. The CDR3 DNA sequence: TGTGCCAGCAGCTTTGAGGGGGCGGGATCACCCCTCCACTTT. This translates into CASSFEGAGSPLHF. The V and J genes are TRBV7-9 and TRBJ1-6; the match to TRBD1 covers 7 bases. The length of the CDR3 is 14 residues. Trimming cost V 3 bases and J 10 bases; bases outside gene matches: 6. Germline V gives CDR1 SEHNR, CDR2 FQNEAQ (reference sequence).

The chain employs TRBV27 and TRBJ2-7; TRBD1 agrees at 11 bases. The germline gives CDR1 MNHEY, CDR2 SMNVEV (reference sequence). Unmatched junction bases numbered 3, after V lost 3 bases and J lost 2 bases. CDR3 size: 15 residues. Written as DNA, the CDR3 is TGTGCCAGCAGTTTGGGGACAGGGGGGACCTACGAGCAGTACTTC. Residues: CASSLGTGGTYEQYF.

The rearrangement uses TRBV5-1 and TRBJ1-1; tentatively, D is TRBD1 (6 bases). The length of the CDR3 is 14 residues. Per the germline V gene, CDR1 is SGHRS and CDR2 is YFSETQ. Trimming pared 0 bases from V and 8 bases from J, leaving 14 bases between. CDR3 residues: CASSLAQWQGEAFF. The DNA for the CDR3 is TGCGCCAGCAGCTTGGCTCAGTGGCAGGGGGAAGCTTTCTTT.

V usage is TRBV27 and J usage is TRBJ2-5, with 8 bases matching TRBD1. CDR3 length: 14 amino acids. Trimming cost V 5 bases and J 1 base; bases outside gene matches: 3. CDR1 and CDR2 (germline): MNHEY, SMNVEV (reference sequence). This CDR3 is CASSKTGVQETQYF. The DNA of the CDR3 is TGTGCCAGCAGTAAGACAGGGGTCCAAGAGACCCAGTACTTC.

CDR3 in amino acids: CASSPVRGLTGELFF. CDR3 coding DNA: TGTGCCAGCAGCCCCGTCAGGGGGCTCACCGGGGAGCTGTTTTTT. The chain recombines TRBV5-6 with TRBJ2-2; 8 bases align to TRBD1. The V and J ends lost 4 bases and 4 bases, in that order; junction bases with no gene match: 6. The CDR3 is 15 amino acids. Germline V CDR1 and CDR2: SGHDT, YYEEEE.

To note about this clone: At one end the junction does not follow the germline gene, possibly because of a read error. V and J are TRBV24-1 and TRBJ1-2; 12 positions match TRBD1. Germline CDR1 is KGHDR and CDR2 is SFDVKD. The CDR3 sequence is 13 residues long. This chain's CDR3 is CATSAGQGARILF. For the CDR3, the DNA is TGTGCCACCAGTGCGGGACAGGGGGCCCGCATCCTATTC.

V is TRBV10-1 and J is TRBJ2-7; 7 bases align to TRBD1. The CDR3 spans 14 residues. After removal of 8 bases from V and 6 bases from J, the junction contained 13 bases not matched to a gene. In germline, CDR1 is WNHNN, CDR2 SYGVQD (reference sequence). The CDR3 here is CASSSPTTGPEQYF. The DNA of the CDR3 is TGCGCCAGCTCCAGCCCCACGACAGGGCCCGAGCAGTACTTC.

The chain combines TRBV5-8 with TRBJ2-1; 7 nucleotides line up with TRBD1. V lost 6 bases, J lost 5 bases, and 11 bases stayed unmatched. Per germline, CDR1 SGHTS and CDR2 YDEGEE. The length of the CDR3 is 15 residues. CDR3 in DNA: TGTGCCAGCAACTATCTCGGGACAGTAGACAATGAGCAGTTCTTC. Its protein product is CASNYLGTVDNEQFF.

This clone was detected only once. The chain links TRBV2 to TRBJ1-1, with a tentative D call TRBD1 (6 bases). The CDR3 is 14 residues long. CDR1 and CDR2 from the germline V gene are SNHLY and FYNNEI. V gave up 6 bases and J gave up 6 bases, with 17 bases separating them. CDR3: CASRPTGQTPEAFF. The CDR3 DNA reads as TGTGCCAGCAGGCCCACCGGACAGACCCCTGAAGCTTTCTTT.

This chain links TRBV5-1 with TRBJ2-5; 8 bases are a match to TRBD2. This CDR3 comprises 16 residues. CDR1 is SGHRS, CDR2 YFSETQ, per germline. The J segment lost 5 bases and the V segment lost 1 base, leaving 10 bases of the junction unmatched. DNA of the CDR3: TGCGCCAGCAGCTTGTATGTCGGGGGGGCCCCGGAGACCCAGTACTTC. This encodes CASSLYVGGAPETQYF.

This chain uses TRBV5-1 with TRBJ2-4; the match to TRBD1 covers 12 bases. The CDR3 runs 15 residues. Germline V gives CDR1 SGHRS, CDR2 YFSETQ. With 4 bases clipped from V and 5 bases from J, the junction kept 4 bases outside the gene matches. CDR3 loop: CASSPGTGGENIQYF. The CDR3 region has the DNA TGCGCCAGCAGCCCCGGGACAGGGGGCGAAAACATTCAGTACTTC.

V usage is TRBV5-1 and J usage is TRBJ1-3; D call uncertain. Trimming shortened V by 1 base and J by 2 bases, and 4 bases separated the two germline ends. Per germline, CDR1 SGHRS and CDR2 YFSETQ. The CDR3 has 13 amino acids. The CDR3 DNA is TGCGCCAGCAGCTTGTATGCTGGAAACACCATATATTTT. It is translated as CASSLYAGNTIYF.

The rearrangement uses TRBV3-1 (or the pseudogene TRBV3-2) and TRBJ2-1; D unclear. The CDR3 has 12 residues. Trimming cost V 1 base and J 7 bases, with 5 bases left between them. CDR1 LGHDT and CDR2 YNNKEL come from the germline V gene (reference sequence). DNA of the CDR3: TGTGCCAGCAGCCAAGTCAGGAATGAGCAGTTCTTC. Its translation is CASSQVRNEQFF.